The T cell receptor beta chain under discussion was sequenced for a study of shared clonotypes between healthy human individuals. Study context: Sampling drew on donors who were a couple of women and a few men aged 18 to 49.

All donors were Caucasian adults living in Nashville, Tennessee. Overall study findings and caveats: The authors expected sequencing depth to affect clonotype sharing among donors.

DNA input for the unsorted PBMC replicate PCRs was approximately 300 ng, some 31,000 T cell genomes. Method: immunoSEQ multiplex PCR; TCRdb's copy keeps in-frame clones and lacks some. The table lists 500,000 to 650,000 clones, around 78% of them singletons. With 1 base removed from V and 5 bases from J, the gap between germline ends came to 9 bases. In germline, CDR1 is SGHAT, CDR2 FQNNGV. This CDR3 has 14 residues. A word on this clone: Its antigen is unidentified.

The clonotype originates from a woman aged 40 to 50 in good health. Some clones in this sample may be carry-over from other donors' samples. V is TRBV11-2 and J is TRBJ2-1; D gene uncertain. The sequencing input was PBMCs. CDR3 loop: CASSLGFRDNEQFF. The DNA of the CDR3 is TGTGCCAGCAGCTTAGGCTTCCGGGACAATGAGCAGTTCTTC. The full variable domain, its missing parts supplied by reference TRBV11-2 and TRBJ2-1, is EAGVAQSPRYKIIEKRQSVAFWCNPISGHATLYWYQQILGQGPKLLIQFQNNGVVDDSQLPKDRFSAERLKGVDSTLKIQPAKLEDSAVYLCASSLGFRDNEQFFGPGTRLTVL.